Below, 23 T cell receptor beta chains from the same sample are listed, as sequenced in a study of regulatory T cells in long-lasting Graves disease. The time point here: newly diagnosed GD, antithyroid drugs for less than 3 months. PBMC RNA served as the TCR library source. Construction of TCR beta libraries relied on iRepertoire HTBI primers and on Arm-PCR targeting CDR3 regions. TCRdb redid the calling of the multiplex PCR reads with MiXCR, one entry per CDR3 protein. The table includes about 470,000 distinct CDR3 sequences, 15% detected once. The same sample was also studied in work on T cells in Graves' hyperthyroidism and ophthalmopathy.

This sample comprised peripheral blood mononuclear cells (PBMCs), obtained at new diagnosis, from a patient treated with antithyroid drugs. These receptors were collected from a woman between 25 and 40 years old with Graves disease.

The chain couples TRBV28 to TRBJ1-3; D is undetermined. This CDR3 comprises 15 residues. From germline, CDR1 is MDHEN and CDR2 SYDVKM. The V end was cut by 5 bases, the J end by 4 bases, with 15 bases between. CDR3 nucleotide sequence: TGTGCCAGCAGTCTGGGAAGAGGGATGGGAAACACCATATATTTT. The encoded protein is CASSLGRGMGNTIYF.

As regards this clonotype: The junction shows a germline mismatch at one end, possibly a read error. The chain links TRBV13 to TRBJ2-5; 12 bases are shared with TRBD2. Germline loops: CDR1 PRHDT, CDR2 FYEKMQ (reference sequence). This CDR3 is 16 amino acids long. Written as DNA, the CDR3 is TGTGCCAGTAGCTTAGGACTAGCGGGGTTGGGGGAGACCCAGTACTTC. Its protein is CASSLGLAGLGETQYF.

This clonotype was recorded at least ten times. This chain uses TRBV28 with TRBJ2-7, with TRBD2 matching over 14 bases. CDR1 MDHEN and CDR2 SYDVKM come from the germline V gene. The CDR3 runs 14 residues. V was clipped by 5 bases and J by 6 bases; unmatched bases: 3. In nucleotides, the CDR3 is TGTGCCAGCAGTCCAGGGACTAGCGGGAGCGAGCAGTACTTC. This gives the protein CASSPGTSGSEQYF.

This clonotype came up many times. This chain connects TRBV5-8 to TRBJ2-7; D not resolved. V lost 6 bases and J 3 bases, leaving 16 bases between the germline ends. There are 14 residues in the CDR3. The germline CDR1 and CDR2 sequences are SGHTS and YDEGEE. The CDR3 loop reads CASTHGGKNYEQYF. In nucleotides, the CDR3 is TGTGCCAGCACGCACGGTGGGAAGAACTACGAGCAGTACTTC. The whole variable domain, remainder taken from reference TRBV5-8 and TRBJ2-7, is EAGVTQSPTHLIKTRGQQATLRCSPISGHTSVYWYQQALGLGLQFLLWYDEGEERNRGNFPPRFSGRQFPNYSSELNVNALELEDSALYLCASTHGGKNYEQYFGPGTRLTVT.

This clonotype was seen a few times. Its ends do not fully match the called genes, so a read error is possible. The V and J genes are TRBV7-3 and TRBJ2-3; 10 bases fit TRBD2. CDR3 length: 14 amino acids. Germline values: CDR1 SGHTA, CDR2 FQGTGA. DNA for the CDR3: TGTGCCTGCAGCTTAGGACTAGCGGAAGCTACGCAGTATTTT. This codes for CACSLGLAEATQYF.

This clonotype was seen many times. V is TRBV28 and J is TRBJ1-4; 10 positions match TRBD1. V was clipped by 6 bases and J by 5 bases; unmatched bases: 6. The CDR3 runs 15 residues. CDR1 MDHEN and CDR2 SYDVKM come from the germline V gene. The CDR3 sequence: CASRTTGGANEKLFF. The CDR3 coding sequence is TGTGCCAGCAGAACGACAGGGGGCGCGAATGAAAAACTGTTTTTT.

Of note for this clonotype: A far larger clone lies a single base away; this is likely a read error. The chain links TRBV2 to TRBJ2-1; the match to TRBD2 covers 12 bases. J lost 10 bases, V lost 4 bases, and 8 bases had no gene match. CDR1 and CDR2 from the germline V gene are SNHLY and FYNNEI. This CDR3 region has 15 residues. CDR3 nucleotides: TGTGCCAGCAGTGCGACTAGCGGGAGCTCCTACGAGCAGTTCTTC. Its translation: CASSATSGSSYEQFF.

The chain combines TRBV5-6 with TRBJ2-6; D not certain. V was cut by 3 bases and J by 0 bases, with 7 bases left in between. The CDR3 is 15 amino acids. The germline V gene has CDR1 SGHDT and CDR2 YYEEEE. The CDR3 sequence is CASSSRLSGANVLTF. The CDR3 DNA reads as TGTGCCAGCAGCTCTCGGCTCTCTGGGGCCAACGTCCTGACTTTC.

As for this clonotype: A much larger clone lies one base from this, so it may be a read error. The chain joins TRBV6-5 to TRBJ2-3, with 9 bases that match TRBD1. Germline CDR1 is MNHEY and CDR2 is SVGAGI. This CDR3 comprises 16 residues. The CDR3: CASNYPPGQGADTQYF. The DNA of the CDR3 is TGTGCCAGCAATTACCCTCCGGGACAGGGCGCAGATACGCAGTATTTT.

This clonotype was counted many times. V and J are TRBV2 and TRBJ2-7; 10 bases match TRBD2. J gave up 2 bases and V 10 bases, and 11 bases lay outside the gene matches. Germline values: CDR1 SNHLY, CDR2 FYNNEI. The length of the CDR3 is 15 residues. The CDR3 DNA follows: TGTGCCACTACAGGAGGGCTAGCGGGAGCCTACGAGCAGTACTTC. Translated, it gives CATTGGLAGAYEQYF.

This clonotype has ten or more counts. V and J are TRBV2 and TRBJ2-1; D is unresolved. CDR1 is SNHLY, CDR2 FYNNEI, per germline. Trimming cost V 7 bases and J 8 bases, with 12 bases left between them. The CDR3 is made up of 12 amino acids. CDR3 DNA sequence: TGTGCCAGCACCCCCTTGTTGGATGAGCAGTTCTTC. Protein: CASTPLLDEQFF.

The CDR3: CASSSRIGGLNTEAFF. In nucleotides, the CDR3 is TGTGCCAGCAGTTCCCGGATTGGGGGTCTGAACACTGAAGCTTTCTTT. The chain combines TRBV12-3 or TRBV12-4 with TRBJ1-1; D is possibly TRBD1 (5 bases). The V gene lost 4 bases and the J gene lost 0 bases, with 15 bases spanning the gap. The CDR3 sequence is 16 residues long.

This CDR3 reads CASSYGPDRNQPQHF. The CDR3 coding sequence is TGTGCCAGTAGTTATGGACCGGACCGGAATCAGCCCCAGCATTTT. The chain has TRBV19 and TRBJ1-5; D is undetermined. The CDR3 loop spans 15 amino acids. Germline CDR1 is LNHDA and CDR2 is SQIVND (reference sequence). Trimming cost V 5 bases and J 4 bases, with 15 bases left between them.

This clonotype was seen a few times. The V call is TRBV14, the J call TRBJ2-7; D is undetermined. The ends were cut back, 1 base at V and 6 bases at J, with 10 bases in the middle. The CDR3 loop spans 13 amino acids. CDR1 and CDR2 from the germline V gene are SGHDN and FVKESK. CDR3 in DNA: TGTGCCAGCAGCCAAGTTTTAGCATCCGAGCAGTACTTC. Encoded protein: CASSQVLASEQYF.

The chain has TRBV28 and TRBJ2-1; 9 bases align to TRBD1. The length of the CDR3 is 16 residues. CDR1 and CDR2 from the germline V gene are MDHEN and SYDVKM. Trimming at V came to 5 bases and at J to 0 bases, leaving 5 bases not matched to a gene. CDR3 sequence: CASSAQGQGSYNEQFF. CDR3 in DNA: TGTGCCAGCAGTGCTCAGGGACAGGGCTCCTACAATGAGCAGTTCTTC.

This clonotype was found once. The chain has TRBV12-3 or TRBV12-4 and TRBJ1-4; D gene unclear. With 5 bases removed from V and 8 bases from J, the gap between germline ends came to 6 bases. CDR3 size: 11 residues. CDR3: CASSHEEKLFF. The CDR3 bases are TGTGCCAGCAGTCACGAAGAAAAACTGTTTTTT.

The chain combines TRBV18 with TRBJ1-1, with a tentative D call TRBD1 (5 bases). Germline CDR1 KGHSH, CDR2 LQKENI. Trimming took off 0 bases at V and 5 bases at J, with 16 bases between the two ends. The CDR3 has 16 amino acids. CDR3 nucleotides: TGTGCCAGCTCACCACCGGTGAGGAGGGGTGGGACTGAAGCTTTCTTT. Its translation: CASSPPVRRGGTEAFF.

This clonotype was detected only a few times. CDR3 nucleotides: TGTGCCAGTAGAGGAGGAACAGCGAACACCGGGGAGCTGTTTTTT. Amino acid sequence: CASRGGTANTGELFF. The V call is TRBV19, the J call TRBJ2-2; possible D gene TRBD2, 5 bases. Trimming left V 6 bases short and J 0 bases short, with 11 bases between. The germline CDR1 and CDR2 sequences are LNHDA and SQIVND (reference sequence). The CDR3 has 15 amino acids.

This clonotype was counted ten times or more. The rearrangement uses TRBV27 and TRBJ2-1; 14 bases fit TRBD2. The CDR3 is 17 residues long. V gave up 8 bases and J gave up 8 bases; unmatched junction bases: 14. The germline CDR1 and CDR2 sequences are MNHEY and SMNVEV (reference sequence). The CDR3 sequence: CASRGLAGDVVGHEQFF. In DNA, the CDR3 is TGTGCCAGCCGGGGACTAGCGGGAGATGTGGTGGGCCATGAGCAGTTCTTC.

In the case of this clonotype: A much bigger clone sits one base away, suggesting this may be a read error. The CDR3 is CASSLGVANTGGLFF. The CDR3 region has the DNA TGTGCCAGCAGCTTGGGGGTTGCGAACACCGGGGGGCTGTTTTTT. This chain joins TRBV7-2 and TRBJ2-2; the D gene is possibly TRBD2 (6 bases). In germline, CDR1 is SGHTA, CDR2 FQGNSA. The CDR3 is 15 residues long. Variable domain in full (rest from reference TRBV7-2 and TRBJ2-2): GAGVSQSPSNKVTEKGKDVELRCDPISGHTALYWYRQSLGQGLEFLIYFQGNSAPDKSGLPSDRFSAERTGGSVSTLTIQRTQQEDSAVYLCASSLGVANTGGLFFGEGSRLTVL.

This clonotype was seen ten or more times. The DNA of the CDR3 is TGTGCCAGCAGTTTAATGGGACAGGGGGTGAGGAACGAGCAGTACTTC. It codes for CASSLMGQGVRNEQYF. The genes are TRBV12-3 or TRBV12-4 and TRBJ2-7, with 11 positions matching TRBD1. CDR3 length equals 16 residues. The ends lost 2 bases at V and 5 bases at J; junction bases unmatched: 8.

Many counts were recorded for this clonotype. The chain carries TRBV12-3 or TRBV12-4 and TRBJ1-2; D is undetermined. Trimming pared 5 bases from V and 5 bases from J, leaving 15 bases between. The CDR3 is 14 residues long. The CDR3 reads CASSNRRTSYGYTF. In DNA form, the CDR3 reads TGTGCCAGCAGTAACCGACGGACCAGTTATGGCTACACCTTC.

In this sample, this clonotype turned up a few times. The chain employs TRBV5-1 and TRBJ1-4; 9 nucleotides match TRBD1. V shed 4 bases and J 7 bases; nucleotides not matched to a gene: 5. The CDR3 runs 14 residues. Germline V lookup: CDR1 SGHRS, CDR2 YFSETQ. CDR3 sequence (DNA): TGCGCCAGCAGCCCGGACAGGGGAATTGAAAAACTGTTTTTT. Translating it yields CASSPDRGIEKLFF.